Here is one T cell receptor (beta chain) with its context. The specificity of this receptor is unknown. Per-base quality was not reported, and no clone a single base away is much larger than it. The library relied on 5' RACE. For sequencing, a NextSeq 500 was employed. The TCR library protocol attached unique molecular identifiers to individual cDNA molecules to correct for sequencing error and PCR bias. Both TCR alpha and beta chains were sequenced, and tight co-correlation was observed between alpha and beta sequence abundances in each sample. The source study handled its data this way. V gene, J gene and CDR3 annotation of TCR sequences was performed with Decombinator V4. TCRs were defined as expanded if a significant change between any two time points was detected under a Poisson model with p below 0.0001. TCR abundances were normalised to the total number of TCRs sequenced per sample and were expressed as counts per million. TRAV1-2 paired with TRAJ12, TRAJ20 or TRAJ33 defined MAIT TCRs, while TRAV10 paired with TRAJ18 defined iNKT TCRs. A search of VDJdb, accessed on 1 November 2021, was run for TCRs annotated to CMV, EBV and SARS-CoV-2, with TCRs annotated for multiple antigens excluded. TCRdb redid the processing of the public reads, applying fastp at Q25 and MiXCR, and retained in-frame beta chains. Entries that share a CDR3 protein sequence are merged under the most common genes and DNA. For this entry, the V and J calls and clone size follow TCRdb and not the study's own pipeline. Here the sample has roughly 35,000 distinct CDR3 sequences; roughly 6.2% occur a single time. Approximately 24% of the sample is in the top ten clones.

This entry is derived from a study of early T cells in non-severe SARS-CoV-2 infection (dated by TCRdb to the early 2020s). Regarding the study in general: Because TCR sequencing was done on bulk RNA from unsorted whole blood, the alpha and beta chains could not be paired.

General study outcomes and caveats: Matching against VDJdb was skewed toward anti-spike CD8 responses, likely underestimated virus-specific expansions, and missed private and CD4 specificities.

Ends trimmed: V by 3 bases, J by 6 bases; bases unmatched to a gene: 4. CDR1 and CDR2, per the germline V gene (reference sequence), are GTSNPN and SVGIG. The CDR3 spans 13 residues, from the cysteine through the phenylalanine. The retained sequence is limited to the CDR3, 39 bases, with the frame set at the first base. Set within a cohort of healthcare workers in London, UK, this nested case-control study involved weekly PCR testing of nasopharyngeal swabs along with blood sampling. Between 23 and 31 March 2020, the week of the UK lockdown, healthcare workers were enrolled and then followed up weekly for as long as 16 weeks.

This sequence uses TRBV30 and TRBJ2-1, with 8 junctional bases fitting TRBD2. What was sequenced was whole blood. The clonotype was recovered from an adult who was a healthcare worker with PCR-confirmed SARS-CoV-2 infection or an uninfected control (not recorded which). The CDR3 region: CAWSDGRVNEQFF. The base sequence is TGTGCCTGGAGCGACGGGAGGGTCAATGAGCAGTTCTTC.